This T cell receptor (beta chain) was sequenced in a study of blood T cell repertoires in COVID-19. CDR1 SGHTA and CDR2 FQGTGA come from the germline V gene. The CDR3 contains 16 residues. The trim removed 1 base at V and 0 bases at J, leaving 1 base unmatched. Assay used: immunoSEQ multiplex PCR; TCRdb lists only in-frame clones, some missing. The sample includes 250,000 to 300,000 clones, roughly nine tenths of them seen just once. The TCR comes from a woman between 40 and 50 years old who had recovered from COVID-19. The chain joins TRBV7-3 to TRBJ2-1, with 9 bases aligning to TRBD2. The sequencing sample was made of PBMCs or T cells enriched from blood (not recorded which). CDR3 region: CASSLSSGSSYNEQFF. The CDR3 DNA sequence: TGTGCCAGCAGCTTAAGTAGCGGGAGCTCCTACAATGAGCAGTTCTTC.